The rows below give T cell receptor beta chains drawn from one sample of a study of HIV-infected children after antiretroviral therapy interruption. One entry per CDR3 protein, called by TCRdb with MiXCR from the 3' RACE reads. The data contain more than 85,000 distinct CDR3 sequences, about 7% of them singletons. The sample in question was CD45RA+ CD4+ T cells from PBMCs, pooled from several time points, obtained from a donor given antiretroviral therapy, either interrupted or continuous. These receptors were obtained from a pool of human donors with HIV. Both conserved end residues are part of each CDR3. A D gene is named only where the DNA matches it firmly. A row's size may be missing; if present it is once, few, many or a size class.

d_call j_call clone_size v_call cdr3_aa cdr3_nt
TRBD1 TRBJ2-1 few TRBV4-2 CASSPGQGVYEQFF TGTGCCAGCAGCCCGGGACAGGGCGTATATGAGCAGTTCTTC
- TRBJ2-5 - TRBV6-5 CASSYGAQMGETQYF TGTGCCAGCAGTTACGGGGCACAAATGGGGGAGACCCAGTACTTC
- TRBJ2-7 many TRBV20-1 CSARALSGREQYF TGCAGTGCTAGAGCTTTGTCGGGACGCGAGCAGTACTTC
TRBD1 TRBJ1-1 many TRBV7-8 CASSSGTVGLMNTEAFF TGTGCCAGCAGCTCCGGGACAGTTGGATTGATGAACACTGAAGCTTTCTTT
TRBD1 TRBJ2-2 - TRBV12-3/TRBV12-4 CASSFRDRATGELFF TGTGCCAGCAGTTTCCGGGACAGGGCCACCGGGGAGCTGTTTTTT
- TRBJ1-1 many TRBV6-5 CASSYSRLAGNEAFF TGTGCCAGCAGTTACTCGAGGCTCGCAGGGAACGAAGCTTTCTTT
- TRBJ1-2 many TRBV7-9 CASITPGEGYTF TGTGCCAGCATAACCCCGGGGGAAGGCTACACCTTC
- TRBJ2-3 many TRBV5-1 CASSLVGVDTQYF TGCGCCAGCAGCTTGGTAGGGGTAGATACGCAGTATTTT
TRBD1 TRBJ1-1 many TRBV28 CASLRQGWNTEAFF TGTGCCAGCCTAAGACAGGGATGGAACACTGAAGCTTTCTTT
- TRBJ2-3 many TRBV19 CASSDFGGAKDTQYF TGTGCCAGTAGCGATTTTGGGGGGGCCAAAGATACGCAGTATTTT
- TRBJ2-1 medium-sized TRBV6-5 CASSYSRSVYEQFF TGTGCCAGCAGTTACTCGAGGTCCGTCTATGAGCAGTTCTTC
TRBD2 TRBJ2-7 few TRBV28 CASWGGIVYEQYF TGTGCCTCCTGGGGGGGGATTGTCTACGAGCAGTACTTC
TRBD2 TRBJ2-1 many TRBV6-4 CASSESGGASEQFF TGTGCCAGCAGTGAAAGCGGGGGGGCCTCTGAGCAGTTCTTC
TRBD1 TRBJ2-5 many TRBV5-5 CASSADRGAGETQYF TGTGCCAGCAGCGCGGACAGGGGGGCGGGAGAGACCCAGTACTTC
TRBD2 TRBJ2-3 many TRBV20-1 CSARKLAGADTQYF TGCAGTGCTAGGAAACTAGCGGGCGCAGATACGCAGTATTTT
- TRBJ1-1 many TRBV6-1 CASSETEAFF TGTGCCAGCAGTGAGACTGAAGCTTTCTTT
TRBD1 TRBJ2-7 many TRBV6-1 CASTLGTVSSYEQYF TGTGCCAGCACCCTTGGGACAGTAAGCTCCTACGAGCAGTACTTC
- TRBJ2-3 many TRBV6-2/TRBV6-3 CASRGHTDTQYF TGTGCCAGCAGGGGCCACACAGATACGCAGTATTTT
- TRBJ2-1 many TRBV6-1 CASSELMAYEQFF TGTGCCAGCAGTGAATTAATGGCGTATGAGCAGTTCTTC
- TRBJ2-3 many TRBV6-1 CASTPRALEFDTQYF TGTGCCAGCACTCCAAGGGCACTAGAGTTTGATACGCAGTATTTT
- TRBJ1-1 many TRBV10-3 CAISEGDTEAFF TGTGCCATCAGTGAGGGGGACACTGAAGCTTTCTTT
- TRBJ2-3 few TRBV10-1 CASSDPDPRDTQYF TGCGCCAGCAGTGACCCCGATCCCAGGGATACGCAGTATTTT
- TRBJ2-4 many TRBV5-1 CASSLESNIQYF TGCGCCAGCAGCTTGGAGTCCAACATTCAGTACTTC